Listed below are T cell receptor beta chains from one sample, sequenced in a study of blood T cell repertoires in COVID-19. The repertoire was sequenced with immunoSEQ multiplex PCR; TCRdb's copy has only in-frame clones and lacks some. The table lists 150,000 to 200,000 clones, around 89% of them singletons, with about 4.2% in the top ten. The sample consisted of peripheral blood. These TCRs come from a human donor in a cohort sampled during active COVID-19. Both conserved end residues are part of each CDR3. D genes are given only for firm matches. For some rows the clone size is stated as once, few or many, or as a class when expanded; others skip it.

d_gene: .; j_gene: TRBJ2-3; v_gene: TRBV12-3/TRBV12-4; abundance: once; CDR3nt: TGTGCCAGCAGTCGGCCCCCGGGAGATACGCAGTATTTT; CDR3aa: CASSRPPGDTQYF
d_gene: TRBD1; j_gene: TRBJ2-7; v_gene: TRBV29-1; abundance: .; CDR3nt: TGCAGCGTTGAAAAGTTTGGACAGGGTTTGCACGAGCAGTACTTC; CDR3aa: CSVEKFGQGLHEQYF
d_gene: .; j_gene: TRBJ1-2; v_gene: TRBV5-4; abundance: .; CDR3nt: TGTGCCAGCAGCCCCGGCGGGGCAGGCCAAACCTATGGCTACACCTTC; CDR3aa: CASSPGGAGQTYGYTF
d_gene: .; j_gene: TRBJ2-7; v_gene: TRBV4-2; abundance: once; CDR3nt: TGTGCCAGCAGCCCCTCAGGTGGGACTGGGCTCTACGAGCAGTACTTC; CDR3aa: CASSPSGGTGLYEQYF
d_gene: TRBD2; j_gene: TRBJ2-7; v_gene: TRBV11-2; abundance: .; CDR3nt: TGTGCCAGCAGCCATCTAGCGGGGGGGATCTACGAGCAGTACTTC; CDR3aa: CASSHLAGGIYEQYF
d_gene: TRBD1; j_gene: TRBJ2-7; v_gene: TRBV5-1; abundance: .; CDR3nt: TGCGCCAGCAGCTTTTCTCCGGGACAGGGCTCCTACGAGCAGTACTTC; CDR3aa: CASSFSPGQGSYEQYF
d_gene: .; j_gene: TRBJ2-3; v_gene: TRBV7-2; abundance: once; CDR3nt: TGTGCCAGCAGCTTCTCACAGGGAAGCACAGATACGCAGTATTTT; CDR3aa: CASSFSQGSTDTQYF
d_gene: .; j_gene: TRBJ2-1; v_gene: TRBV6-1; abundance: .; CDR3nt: TGTGCCAGCAGTGACGGGAGCGCCTACAATGAGCAGTTCTTC; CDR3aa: CASSDGSAYNEQFF
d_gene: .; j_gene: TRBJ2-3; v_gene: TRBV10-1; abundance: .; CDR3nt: TGCGCCAGCAGTACCGGACAGAACACAGATACGCAGTATTTT; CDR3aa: CASSTGQNTDTQYF
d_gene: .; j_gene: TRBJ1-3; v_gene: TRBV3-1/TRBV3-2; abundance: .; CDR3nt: TGTGCCAGCAGCACCCGACAGGGAAACACCATATATTTT; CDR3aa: CASSTRQGNTIYF
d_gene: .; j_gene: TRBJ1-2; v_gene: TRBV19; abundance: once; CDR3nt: TGTGCCAGTAGGACAGGACTCTATGGCTACACCTTC; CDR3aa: CASRTGLYGYTF
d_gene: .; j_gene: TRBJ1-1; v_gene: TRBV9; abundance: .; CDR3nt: TGTGCCAGCAGCGTAGGACAGGAAGGGACTGAAGCTTTCTTT; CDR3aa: CASSVGQEGTEAFF
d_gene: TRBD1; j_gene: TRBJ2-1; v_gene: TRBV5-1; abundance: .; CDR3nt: TGCGCCAGCAGCCATCGGACAGGGAACAATGAGCAGTTCTTC; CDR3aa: CASSHRTGNNEQFF
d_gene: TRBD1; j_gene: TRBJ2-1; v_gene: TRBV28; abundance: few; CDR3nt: TGTGCCAGCAGTAGTAACGGACAGGGGGCGCTTAATGAGCAGTTCTTC; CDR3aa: CASSSNGQGALNEQFF
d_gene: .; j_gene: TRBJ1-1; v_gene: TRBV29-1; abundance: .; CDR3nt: TGCAGCGTTGCTGGGAGGGTGTCGGTGAACACTGAAGCTTTCTTT; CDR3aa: CSVAGRVSVNTEAFF
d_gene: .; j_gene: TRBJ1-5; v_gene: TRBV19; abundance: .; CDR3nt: TGTGCCAGTAGTATACACGGGAGTAGCAATCAGCCCCAGCATTTT; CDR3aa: CASSIHGSSNQPQHF
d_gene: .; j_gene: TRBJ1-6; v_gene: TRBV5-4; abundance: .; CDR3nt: TGTGCCAGCAGCTTTAATCAGGATTCACCCCTCCACTTT; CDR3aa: CASSFNQDSPLHF
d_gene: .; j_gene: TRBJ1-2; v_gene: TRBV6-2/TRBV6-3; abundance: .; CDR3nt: TGTGCCAGCAGTTACTCCGCAGTGCCCATCGGCTACACCTTC; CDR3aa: CASSYSAVPIGYTF
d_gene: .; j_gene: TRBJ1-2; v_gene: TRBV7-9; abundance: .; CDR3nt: TGTGCCAGCAGCCCGATGAGTTCCGGCTACACCTTC; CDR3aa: CASSPMSSGYTF
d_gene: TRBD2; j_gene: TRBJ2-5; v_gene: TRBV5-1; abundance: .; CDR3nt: TGCGCCAGCAGCCCCCGTCGTATGAGCGGGGGAACCCAAGAGACCCAGTACTTC; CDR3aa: CASSPRRMSGGTQETQYF
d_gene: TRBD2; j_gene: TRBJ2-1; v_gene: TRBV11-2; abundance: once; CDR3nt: TGTGCCAGCAGCTTAGCCGGACTAGCGGGGGCTCGCGTCTACAATGAGCAGTTCTTC; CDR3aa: CASSLAGLAGARVYNEQFF
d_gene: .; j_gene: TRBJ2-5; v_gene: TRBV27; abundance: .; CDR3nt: TGTGCCAGCAGTTTAAGGGGAGAGACCCAGTACTTC; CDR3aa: CASSLRGETQYF
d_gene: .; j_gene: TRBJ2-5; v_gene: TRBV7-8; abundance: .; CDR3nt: TGTGCCAGCAGCTTAGGGCTGTGGGAGACCCAGTACTTC; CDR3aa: CASSLGLWETQYF
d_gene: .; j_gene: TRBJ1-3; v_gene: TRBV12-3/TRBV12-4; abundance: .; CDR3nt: TGTGCCAGCAGGCGGTTGGACACCATATATTTT; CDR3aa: CASRRLDTIYF
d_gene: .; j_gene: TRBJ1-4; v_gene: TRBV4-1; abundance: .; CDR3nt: TGCGCCAGCAGCCGGGGGCCTCCAGCAGGTGAAAAACTGTTTTTT; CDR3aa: CASSRGPPAGEKLFF
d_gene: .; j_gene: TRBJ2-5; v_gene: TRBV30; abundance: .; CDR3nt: TGTGCCTGGAGCTCGGGTCGAGAGACCCAGTACTTC; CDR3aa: CAWSSGRETQYF
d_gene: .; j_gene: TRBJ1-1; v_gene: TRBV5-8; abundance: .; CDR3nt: TGTGCCAGCAGCCTTCTGAGGGCAGCTTTCTTT; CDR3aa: CASSLLRAAFF
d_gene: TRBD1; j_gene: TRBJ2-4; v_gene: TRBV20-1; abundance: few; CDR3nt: TGCAGTGCTAGTAGGGACAGGCCTCACATTCAGTACTTC; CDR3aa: CSASRDRPHIQYF
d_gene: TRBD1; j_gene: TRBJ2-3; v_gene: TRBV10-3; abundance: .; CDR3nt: TGTGCCACCCTAACAGGGACAGGGGGCACAGATACGCAGTATTTT; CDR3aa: CATLTGTGGTDTQYF
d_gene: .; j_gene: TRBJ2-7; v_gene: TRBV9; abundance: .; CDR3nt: TGTGCCAGCAGGACTTCCTACGAGCAGTACTTC; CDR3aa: CASRTSYEQYF
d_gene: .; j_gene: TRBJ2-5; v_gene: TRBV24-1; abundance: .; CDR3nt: TGTGCCACCAGTGAGCGGCAGCCCAGGGCGCGCGGTGGGACCCAGTACTTC; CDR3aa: CATSERQPRARGGTQYF
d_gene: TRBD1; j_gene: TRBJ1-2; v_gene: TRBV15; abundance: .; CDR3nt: TGTGCCACCAGCAGAGACCTGGACAGGGGGTGGATCAGTGGCTACACCTTC; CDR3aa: CATSRDLDRGWISGYTF
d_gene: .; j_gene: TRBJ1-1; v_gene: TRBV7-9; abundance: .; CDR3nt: TGTGCCAGCAGCTTAGAGAGCACTGAAGCTTTCTTT; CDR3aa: CASSLESTEAFF
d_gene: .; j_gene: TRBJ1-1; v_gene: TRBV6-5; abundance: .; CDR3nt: TGTGCCAGCAGTTACAGACAGAACACTGAAGCTTTCTTT; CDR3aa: CASSYRQNTEAFF
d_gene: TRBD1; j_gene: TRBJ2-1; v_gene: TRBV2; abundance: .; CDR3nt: TGTGCCAGCAGTGACTCCCGGACAGGGGCGGGGAATGAGCAGTTCTTC; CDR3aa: CASSDSRTGAGNEQFF